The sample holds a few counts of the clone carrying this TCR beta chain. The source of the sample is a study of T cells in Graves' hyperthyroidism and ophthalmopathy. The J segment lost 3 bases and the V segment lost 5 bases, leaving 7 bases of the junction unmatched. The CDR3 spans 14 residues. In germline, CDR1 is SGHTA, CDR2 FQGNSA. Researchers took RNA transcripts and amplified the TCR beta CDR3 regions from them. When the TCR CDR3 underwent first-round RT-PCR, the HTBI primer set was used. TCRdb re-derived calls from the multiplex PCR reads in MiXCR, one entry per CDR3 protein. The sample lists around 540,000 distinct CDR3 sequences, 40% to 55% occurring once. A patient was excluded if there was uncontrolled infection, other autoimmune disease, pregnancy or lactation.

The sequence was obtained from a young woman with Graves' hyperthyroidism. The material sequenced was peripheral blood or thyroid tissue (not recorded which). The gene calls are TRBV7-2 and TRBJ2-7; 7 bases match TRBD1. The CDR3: CASSQRQGIYEQYF. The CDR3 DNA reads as TGTGCCAGCAGCCAACGACAGGGAATCTACGAGCAGTACTTC.